Below, 19 T cell receptor beta chains from the same sample are listed, as sequenced in a study of OX40 agonist ivuxolimab in advanced cancers. Library preparation used the immunoSEQ multiplex PCR assay. In TCRdb, the immuneACCESS table is reduced to in-frame sequences with V and J assigned. These tables do not hold every clone; where another copy was compared, an unresolved V gene accounts for under half, and the others remain unexplained. For this sample there are around 80,000 clones; roughly nine tenths appear just once. Roughly 0.18% of the sample goes to the ten largest clones. Source: CD4+ or CD8+ T cells sorted from blood, taken in a trial of the OX40 agonist ivuxolimab. The receptors were sampled from an adult with an advanced solid tumor such as melanoma, head and neck, liver or kidney cancer.

The table lists this clone with a count of one. The chain combines TRBV19 with TRBJ1-4; possible D gene TRBD1, 5 bases. Germline V gives CDR1 LNHDA, CDR2 SQIVND (reference sequence). CDR3 length: 15 residues. The germline V and J ends were trimmed by 6 bases and 2 bases, with 13 bases remaining between them. The CDR3 coding sequence is TGTGCCAGTAGGATGGGGGGTCTTACTAATGAAAAACTGTTTTTT. This sequence encodes CASRMGGLTNEKLFF.

The rearrangement links TRBV7-9 to TRBJ1-5; D remains unclear. The germline gives CDR1 SEHNR, CDR2 FQNEAQ (reference sequence). The CDR3 runs 14 residues. V was trimmed by 3 bases and J by 2 bases, leaving 8 bases between them. CDR3: CASSLGWGNQPQHF. DNA of the CDR3: TGTGCCAGCAGCTTGGGATGGGGCAATCAGCCCCAGCATTTT.

The gene calls are TRBV6-1 and TRBJ2-2; the D is unclear. From germline, CDR1 is MNHNS and CDR2 SASEGT. This CDR3 region has 14 residues. Trimming removed 0 bases from V and 8 bases from J, with 10 bases in between. CDR3 DNA: TGTGCCAGCAGTGAAGCTAGATTTTCAGGGGAGCTGTTTTTT. It is translated as CASSEARFSGELFF.

V usage is TRBV29-1 and J usage is TRBJ2-1; 11 bases agree with TRBD2. Trimming cost V 4 bases and J 7 bases; bases outside gene matches: 3. The CDR3 has 13 amino acids. The germline V gene encodes CDR1 SQVTM and CDR2 ANQGSEA. CDR3 loop: CSVGLAGLNEQFF. The CDR3 nucleotides read TGCAGCGTTGGACTAGCGGGATTAAATGAGCAGTTCTTC.

The gene calls are TRBV2 and TRBJ2-5; D is possibly TRBD2 (6 bases). Germline V lookup: CDR1 SNHLY, CDR2 FYNNEI. The CDR3 has 13 residues. Trimming left V 7 bases short and J 5 bases short, with 14 bases between. CDR3 residues: CASKFSGRETQYF. DNA for the CDR3: TGTGCCAGCAAGTTTAGCGGCAGGGAGACCCAGTACTTC. The entire variable domain, with the rest obtained from reference TRBV2 and TRBJ2-5, is as follows: EPEVTQTPSHQVTQMGQEVILRCVPISNHLYFYWYRQILGQKVEFLVSFYNNEISEKSEIFDDQFSVERPDGSNFTLKIRSTKLEDSAMYFCASKFSGRETQYFGPGTRLLVL.

The chain couples TRBV2 to TRBJ2-1; D uncertain. Germline V gene lookup returns CDR1 SNHLY and CDR2 FYNNEI. V was trimmed by 6 bases and J by 13 bases, leaving 13 bases between them. The CDR3 covers 11 residues. The DNA for the CDR3 is TGTGCCAGCAGCCCGGAGATCTCCCAGTTCTTC. Translation gives CASSPEISQFF.

The J gene is TRBJ2-7, the V gene TRBV6-5; D is undetermined. CDR1 is MNHEY, CDR2 SVGAGI, per germline. Trimming removed 4 bases at V and 1 base at J, with 8 bases between. There are 13 residues in the CDR3. The chain's CDR3 is CASSSYSSYEQYF. The DNA of the CDR3 is TGTGCCAGCAGTTCTTACTCGTCCTACGAGCAGTACTTC.

J is TRBJ1-1 and V is TRBV30; D perhaps matches TRBD1 (5 bases). Germline CDR1 reads GTSNPN; CDR2 reads SVGIG (reference sequence). This CDR3 has 15 residues. The germline V and J ends were trimmed by 1 base and 0 bases, with 12 bases remaining between them. The CDR3 loop is CAWSGGVSMNTEAFF. CDR3 coding DNA: TGTGCCTGGAGTGGAGGGGTTTCCATGAACACTGAAGCTTTCTTT.

The CDR3 sequence is CASSSSPREGTEAFF. The CDR3 bases are TGTGCCAGCAGCTCATCCCCGAGGGAGGGCACTGAAGCTTTCTTT. The chain uses TRBV9 and TRBJ1-1, with no clear D. Germline V gene sequence: CDR1 SGDLS, CDR2 YYNGEE. This CDR3 has 15 amino acids. Trimming took off 4 bases at V and 4 bases at J, with 17 bases between the two ends.

The CDR3 loop is CAIRGLSFYGYTF. In nucleotides, the CDR3 is TGTGCCATAAGGGGGTTGTCGTTCTATGGCTACACCTTC. The chain joins TRBV10-3 to TRBJ1-2, with D possibly TRBD1 on 6 matching bases. CDR3 length equals 13 residues. V lost 9 bases and J lost 4, with 15 bases in between. The germline gives CDR1 ENHRY, CDR2 SYGVKD.

This clone was counted once. Other DNA variants within this sample encode the same CDR3. The V and J genes are TRBV6-5 and TRBJ1-1; no definite D call. Germline lookup yields CDR1 MNHEY and CDR2 SVGAGI. The germline V and J ends were trimmed by 2 bases and 1 base, with 5 bases remaining between them. This CDR3 is built from 13 residues. The CDR3 protein is CASSYGQNTEAFF. For the CDR3, the DNA is TGTGCCAGCAGTTACGGGCAGAACACTGAAGCTTTCTTT.

This sequence joins TRBV7-9 and TRBJ1-1; 11 nucleotides align to TRBD1. Germline loops: CDR1 SEHNR, CDR2 FQNEAQ (reference sequence). Trimming cost V 5 bases and J 0 bases; bases outside gene matches: 5. This CDR3 has 16 amino acids. The CDR3 region is CASSTWTGGLNTEAFF. CDR3 DNA: TGTGCCAGCAGCACATGGACAGGGGGCCTGAACACTGAAGCTTTCTTT.

This clone has only a few counts. The chain couples TRBV30 to TRBJ1-1; D not resolved. V gave up 3 bases and J gave up 0 bases, with 11 bases separating them. The CDR3 length is 14 residues. Germline lookup yields CDR1 GTSNPN and CDR2 SVGIG (reference sequence). CDR3 region: CAWSPDGVNTEAFF. The CDR3 DNA reads as TGTGCCTGGAGCCCGGACGGAGTGAACACTGAAGCTTTCTTT. Complete variable domain (other parts from reference TRBV30 and TRBJ1-1): SQTIHQWPATLVQPVGSPLSLECTVEGTSNPNLYWYRQAAGRGLQLLFYSVGIGQISSEVPQNLSASRPQDRQFILSSKKLLLSDSGFYLCAWSPDGVNTEAFFGQGTRLTVV.

Concerning this clone itself: This CDR3 is also generated by other DNA sequences in the sample. The chain joins TRBV4-2 to TRBJ2-3; 8 bases match TRBD2. Germline lookup yields CDR1 LGHNA and CDR2 YNFKEQ. This CDR3 has 16 residues. V gave up 0 bases and J gave up 3 bases; unmatched junction bases: 5. The CDR3 loop reads CASSQDAGGRTDTQYF. DNA of the CDR3: TGTGCCAGCAGCCAAGACGCGGGGGGCCGTACAGATACGCAGTATTTT.

The rearrangement joins TRBV10-3 to TRBJ1-1, with a possible D match to TRBD1 (5 bases). The CDR3 runs to 15 residues. Germline V gene data show CDR1 as ENHRY and CDR2 as SYGVKD. V was cut by 4 bases and J by 0 bases, with 12 bases left in between. For the CDR3, the DNA is TGTGCCATCAGTGCCTGGGGACCGATGAACACTGAAGCTTTCTTT. Encoded protein: CAISAWGPMNTEAFF.

The chain has TRBV5-1 and TRBJ2-3; no reliable D call. Germline-derived CDR1 and CDR2 are SGHRS and YFSETQ. V was cut by 0 bases and J by 4 bases, with 6 bases left in between. The CDR3 is 13 residues long. The CDR3 here is CASSLGPADTQYF. CDR3 coding DNA: TGCGCCAGCAGCTTGGGACCTGCAGATACGCAGTATTTT.

Concerning this clone itself: The sample has other DNA sequences that encode this CDR3 too. The chain employs TRBV9 and TRBJ1-2; the D is unclear. V was clipped by 0 bases and J by 0 bases, with 6 bases between them. The CDR3 is made up of 14 amino acids. Germline CDR1 and CDR2: SGDLS and YYNGEE. The CDR3 is CASSVGAANYGYTF. Written as DNA, the CDR3 is TGTGCCAGCAGCGTAGGGGCAGCTAACTATGGCTACACCTTC.

About this clone: Additional DNA sequences in this sample encode the identical CDR3. This chain connects TRBV11-2 to TRBJ2-7; TRBD1 aligns across 7 bases. The germline V gene encodes CDR1 SGHAT and CDR2 FQNNGV. The junction had 3 bases not matched to a gene; V was cut back by 4 bases and J by 0 bases. CDR3 length: 14 amino acids. The CDR3 is CASSSRQGSYEQYF. In nucleotides, the CDR3 is TGTGCCAGCAGCTCAAGACAGGGCTCCTACGAGCAGTACTTC.

The chain has TRBV6-6 and TRBJ2-2; no reliable D call. Germline-derived CDR1 and CDR2 are MNHNY and SVGAGI (reference sequence). The CDR3 is 14 amino acids. Trimming shortened V by 1 base and J by 1 base, and 4 bases separated the two germline ends. This chain's CDR3 is CASSYLMNTGELFF. The CDR3 DNA reads TGTGCCAGCAGTTACTTGATGAACACCGGGGAGCTGTTTTTT.